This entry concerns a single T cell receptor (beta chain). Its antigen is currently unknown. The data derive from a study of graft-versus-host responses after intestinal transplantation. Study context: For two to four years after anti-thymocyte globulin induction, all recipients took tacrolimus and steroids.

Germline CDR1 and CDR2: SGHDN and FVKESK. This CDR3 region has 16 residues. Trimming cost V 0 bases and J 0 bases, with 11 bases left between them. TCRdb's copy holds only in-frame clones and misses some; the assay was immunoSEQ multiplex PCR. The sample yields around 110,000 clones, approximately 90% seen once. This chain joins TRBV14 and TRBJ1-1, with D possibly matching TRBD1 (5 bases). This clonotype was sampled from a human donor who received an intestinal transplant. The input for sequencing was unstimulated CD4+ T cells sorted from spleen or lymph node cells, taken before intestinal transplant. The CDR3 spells CASSQDWGRMNTEAFF. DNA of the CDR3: TGTGCCAGCAGCCAAGATTGGGGCAGGATGAACACTGAAGCTTTCTTT.